The 4 T cell receptor beta chains reported below all come from one sample, sequenced in a study of cytomegalovirus exposure and HLA in healthy donors (dated by TCRdb to about 2017). Library method: the immunoSEQ multiplex PCR assay. A mixture of 60 forward primers for TCR Vbeta segments and 13 reverse primers for TCR Jbeta segments was used in the multiplex PCR. TCRdb carries this immuneACCESS record with in-frame sequences only. Its versions omit some clonotypes, under half of them owing to an unresolved V gene in the studies checked, with the rest unexplained. A total of 250,000 to 300,000 clones appear in this sample, approximately 85% of them only once. Roughly 2% of the sample is held by the ten biggest clonotypes. Sequencing input: PBMCs. The receptors were gathered from a woman aged 40 to 50 in good health and CMV-seropositive.

The rearrangement uses TRBV7-9 and TRBJ2-3; 7 bases are shared with TRBD1. V trimming: 6 bases; J trimming: 1 base; junction bases outside the gene matches: 4. This CDR3 spans 14 amino acids. Germline V gives CDR1 SEHNR, CDR2 FQNEAQ (reference sequence). The CDR3 region is CASRPQGRTDTQYF. The CDR3 nucleotides read TGTGCCAGCAGGCCACAGGGGCGCACAGATACGCAGTATTTT.

The V and J genes are TRBV30 and TRBJ1-4; 8 positions agree with TRBD1. With V trimmed by 1 base and J by 5 bases, 9 bases remained unmatched. Looked up from germline, CDR1 is GTSNPN and CDR2 is SVGIG (reference sequence). CDR3 length equals 16 residues. DNA for the CDR3: TGTGCCTGGAGTGACAAGACAGGGGCTGGGAATGAAAAACTGTTTTTT. Protein sequence: CAWSDKTGAGNEKLFF.

V is TRBV10-3 and J is TRBJ1-5; D is ambiguous. The CDR3 runs to 14 residues. Germline V CDR1 and CDR2: ENHRY, SYGVKD. The V end was cut by 2 bases, the J end by 4 bases, with 9 bases between. The CDR3 reads CAISEAVSNQPQHF. Written as DNA, the CDR3 is TGTGCCATCAGTGAGGCGGTTTCAAATCAGCCCCAGCATTTT.

The rearrangement uses TRBV6-6 and TRBJ2-5, with TRBD2 identical over 7 bases. Trimming took 2 bases from V and 7 from J; bases not matched to a gene: 10. This CDR3 region has 15 residues. CDR1 MNHNY and CDR2 SVGAGI come from the germline V gene (reference sequence). The CDR3 DNA reads TGTGCCAGCAGTTACCCCGCTGGGGGGGGTGGGACCCAGTACTTC. This sequence encodes CASSYPAGGGGTQYF.